Below, 27 T cell receptor beta chains from the same sample are listed, as sequenced in a study of cytomegalovirus exposure and HLA in healthy donors (dated by TCRdb to the late 2010s). The method was the immunoSEQ multiplex PCR assay. For the multiplex PCR, a mixture combining 60 forward primers for TCR Vbeta segments and 13 reverse primers for TCR Jbeta segments was used. TCRdb limited this immuneACCESS table to in-frame rearrangements with V and J called. A share of clones is missing; checked studies link under half to unresolved V genes, and the rest is unexplained. The sample data list under 150,000 clones, and approximately 80% of these were observed just once. Together, the top ten hold under 3.5% of the sample. The sequencing sample was made of PBMCs. Source of these receptors: a man aged 45 to 65 in good health and CMV-seronegative.

The rearrangement links TRBV4-1 to TRBJ2-2, with 7 bases identical to TRBD1. J was trimmed by 2 bases and V by 1 base; bases with no gene match: 7. The germline V gene encodes CDR1 MGHRA and CDR2 YSYEKL. The CDR3 has 17 residues. Written as DNA, the CDR3 is TGCGCCAGCAGCCAAGTCCTGGGACAGCCAAACACCGGGGAGCTGTTTTTT. Translation gives CASSQVLGQPNTGELFF.

The V call is TRBV11-2, the J call TRBJ2-7; 10 nucleotides line up with TRBD1. Germline lookup yields CDR1 SGHAT and CDR2 FQNNGV. The CDR3 covers 16 residues. The ends lost 5 bases at V and 3 bases at J; junction bases unmatched: 10. CDR3 in DNA: TGTGCCAGCAGCCGTGACAGGGGGCAAGCGGGCTACGAGCAGTACTTC. Protein sequence: CASSRDRGQAGYEQYF. The whole variable domain, filled in from reference TRBV11-2 and TRBJ2-7, reads EAGVAQSPRYKIIEKRQSVAFWCNPISGHATLYWYQQILGQGPKLLIQFQNNGVVDDSQLPKDRFSAERLKGVDSTLKIQPAKLEDSAVYLCASSRDRGQAGYEQYFGPGTRLTVT.

The V and J genes are TRBV4-1 and TRBJ1-4; D might be TRBD1 (5 bases). The V end was cut by 3 bases, the J end by 7 bases, with 18 bases between. Germline CDR1 and CDR2: MGHRA and YSYEKL. The CDR3 loop spans 16 amino acids. The CDR3 region is CASSHPWEGRGEKLFF. CDR3 bases: TGCGCCAGCAGCCACCCGTGGGAGGGGCGCGGTGAAAAACTGTTTTTT.

This clone was picked up one time. This chain uses TRBV4-2 with TRBJ1-4; D is possibly TRBD1 (5 bases). Trimming shortened V by 0 bases and J by 5 bases, and 19 bases separated the two germline ends. The CDR3 consists of 18 residues. The germline gives CDR1 LGHNA, CDR2 YNFKEQ. The CDR3 nucleotides are TGTGCCAGCAGCCAAGACTCAATAGGGGCGGCCGGGAATGAAAAACTGTTTTTT. Protein sequence: CASSQDSIGAAGNEKLFF.

The rearrangement links TRBV7-8 to TRBJ2-7; TRBD2 agrees at 10 bases. V was clipped by 5 bases and J by 0 bases; unmatched bases: 7. This CDR3 has 16 amino acids. CDR1 is SGHVS, CDR2 FQNEAQ, per germline. Written as DNA, the CDR3 is TGTGCCAGCAGCCAACTAGCGGGGATCTACTCCTACGAGCAGTACTTC. Translation: CASSQLAGIYSYEQYF.

There are a few counts of this clone. CDR3 nucleotide sequence: TGCGCCAGCAGCCCCGGGACAGGGGGCTGGACGGACGAGCAGTACTTC. It codes for CASSPGTGGWTDEQYF. The rearrangement uses TRBV5-1 and TRBJ2-7, with 12 bases lining up with TRBD1. CDR1 is SGHRS, CDR2 YFSETQ, per germline. The trim removed 4 bases at V and 5 bases at J, leaving 10 bases unmatched. The CDR3 contains 16 residues.

This chain uses TRBV6-6 with TRBJ1-1; no definite D call. Germline CDR1 and CDR2: MNHNY and SVGAGI (reference sequence). The CDR3 has 15 amino acids. V lost 4 bases, J lost 0 bases, and 12 bases lay in between. The CDR3 protein is CASSLTLSMNTEAFF. The CDR3, as DNA: TGTGCCAGCAGTTTGACACTTTCGATGAACACTGAAGCTTTCTTT.

CDR3 region: CAWSPTGLMGGNTIYF. CDR3 DNA: TGTGCCTGGAGTCCCACGGGGTTAATGGGTGGAAACACCATATATTTT. The chain links TRBV30 to TRBJ1-3; D is undetermined. The CDR3 runs to 16 residues. The germline V gene encodes CDR1 GTSNPN and CDR2 SVGIG (reference sequence). V lost 2 bases and J lost 3, with 17 bases in between.

The rearrangement uses TRBV6-6 and TRBJ2-5; D is possibly TRBD1 (6 bases). Trimming took 8 bases from V and 5 from J, leaving 15 bases between them. This CDR3 has 13 amino acids. The germline CDR1 and CDR2 sequences are MNHNY and SVGAGI (reference sequence). The CDR3 region is CASSGHQSETQYF. The DNA of the CDR3 is TGTGCCAGCTCGGGACACCAAAGTGAGACCCAGTACTTC.

This clone showed up just once. The rearrangement uses TRBV18 and TRBJ2-2; 14 bases line up with TRBD2. The junction had 2 bases not matched to a gene; V was cut back by 6 bases and J by 5 bases. CDR1 and CDR2 from the germline V gene are KGHSH and LQKENI. The CDR3 contains 15 residues. This chain's CDR3 is CASSGLAGGTGELFF. Here the CDR3 DNA reads TGTGCCAGCTCCGGACTAGCGGGGGGAACCGGGGAGCTGTTTTTT.

CDR3 protein: CASSVQAYEQYF. The CDR3 DNA sequence: TGCGCCAGCAGTGTGCAGGCCTACGAGCAGTACTTC. The genes are TRBV10-2 and TRBJ2-7; D call uncertain. Germline CDR1 and CDR2: WSHSY and SAAADI. This CDR3 contains 12 residues. V was shortened by 4 bases and J by 2 bases, with 6 bases between the two germline ends.

This clone has a handful of counts. The rearrangement joins TRBV5-8 to TRBJ2-3, with 15 bases fitting TRBD2. The CDR3 loop spans 18 amino acids. Germline loops: CDR1 SGHTS, CDR2 YDEGEE. Trimming removed 4 bases from V and 3 bases from J; junction bases left unmatched: 9. The CDR3 loop is CASSLGLAGGLVTDTQYF. The DNA of the CDR3 is TGTGCCAGCAGCCTCGGACTAGCGGGGGGGCTAGTAACAGATACGCAGTATTTT.

The rearrangement joins TRBV30 to TRBJ2-7, with a weak D call TRBD2 (5 bases). Trimming cost V 0 bases and J 4 bases, with 16 bases left between them. CDR3 length equals 15 residues. Per the germline V gene, CDR1 is GTSNPN and CDR2 is SVGIG (reference sequence). DNA of the CDR3: TGTGCCTGGAGTGTCGGGATGGGAGATGTGTACGAGCAGTACTTC. Protein sequence: CAWSVGMGDVYEQYF.

This chain joins TRBV6-1 and TRBJ2-3; a weak D match, TRBD2 (5 bases). V lost 1 base to trimming and J lost 5 bases, with 10 bases between them. The CDR3 contains 14 residues. Germline lookup yields CDR1 MNHNS and CDR2 SASEGT. The CDR3 coding sequence is TGTGCCAGCAGTGAAGGGACTTATGGAGATACGCAGTATTTT. It encodes CASSEGTYGDTQYF.

This clone was observed a single time. The rearrangement links TRBV10-1 to TRBJ1-3; 7 bases line up with TRBD1. Germline V gene sequence: CDR1 WNHNN, CDR2 SYGVQD (reference sequence). CDR3 length equals 15 residues. J lost 2 bases, V lost 5 bases, and 6 bases had no gene match. The DNA for the CDR3 is TGCGCCAGCAGTCGGGACAGCTCTCCTGGAAACACCATATATTTT. Amino acids: CASSRDSSPGNTIYF.

The count of this clone is one. The chain uses TRBV7-6 and TRBJ2-3; 12 bases line up with TRBD2. The germline V gene encodes CDR1 SGHVS and CDR2 FNYEAQ. CDR3 size: 17 residues. Trimming cost V 2 bases and J 2 bases; bases outside gene matches: 5. CDR3 loop: CASSLYRTSGDTDTQYF. CDR3 bases: TGTGCCAGCAGCTTATACAGGACTAGCGGGGACACAGATACGCAGTATTTT.

The genes are TRBV6-1 and TRBJ1-5; TRBD1 matches 8 bases. The CDR3 sequence is 14 residues long. V lost 4 bases, J lost 6 bases, and 5 bases stayed unmatched. Germline CDR1 is MNHNS and CDR2 is SASEGT. The CDR3 spells CASSGTGNVQPQHF. The DNA for the CDR3 is TGTGCCAGCAGTGGGACAGGGAACGTTCAGCCCCAGCATTTT.

The chain links TRBV5-1 to TRBJ2-5; possible D gene TRBD2, 6 bases. Per the germline V gene, CDR1 is SGHRS and CDR2 is YFSETQ. The CDR3 is 14 amino acids. V gave up 4 bases and J gave up 4 bases, with 14 bases separating them. CDR3 region: CASSPAEGGETQYF. As DNA, the CDR3 is TGCGCCAGCAGCCCGGCGGAGGGTGGAGAGACCCAGTACTTC.

For the CDR3, the DNA is TGTGCCTGGGACAGGGTTGGGGACATTCAGTACTTC. Its translation is CAWDRVGDIQYF. The gene calls are TRBV30 and TRBJ2-4; TRBD1 matches at 7 bases. The CDR3 runs 12 residues. Germline CDR1 is GTSNPN and CDR2 is SVGIG (reference sequence). The ends lost 5 bases at V and 8 bases at J; junction bases unmatched: 6. Combining the CDR3 with reference TRBV30 and TRBJ2-4 gives the whole variable domain SQTIHQWPATLVQPVGSPLSLECTVEGTSNPNLYWYRQAAGRGLQLLFYSVGIGQISSEVPQNLSASRPQDRQFILSSKKLLLSDSGFYLCAWDRVGDIQYFGAGTRLSVL.

V gene TRBV30 combines with J gene TRBJ1-2; D is perhaps TRBD1 (6 bases). Germline assignment: CDR1 GTSNPN and CDR2 SVGIG (reference sequence). The CDR3 has 13 residues. The germline V and J ends were trimmed by 5 bases and 8 bases, with 18 bases remaining between them. The CDR3 reads CAWAFDRPAGYTF. DNA for the CDR3: TGTGCCTGGGCGTTCGACAGGCCAGCGGGCTACACCTTC.

The rearrangement links TRBV7-9 to TRBJ2-7; 8 bases match TRBD2. The germline V gene encodes CDR1 SEHNR and CDR2 FQNEAQ (reference sequence). The CDR3 length is 13 residues. Unmatched junction bases numbered 9, after V lost 8 bases and J lost 6 bases. Written as DNA, the CDR3 is TGTGCCAGCCGGGAGGGCAGCCGCCTCGAGCAGTACTTC. Its protein product is CASREGSRLEQYF. Based on the CDR3 plus reference TRBV7-9 and TRBJ2-7, the full variable domain is DTGVSQNPRHKITKRGQNVTFRCDPISEHNRLYWYRQTLGQGPEFLTYFQNEAQLEKSRLLSDRFSAERPKGSFSTLEIQRTEQGDSAMYLCASREGSRLEQYFGPGTRLTVT.

The rearrangement links TRBV4-2 to TRBJ2-5; D not resolved. The better agreement between TRBJ2-7 and the DNA end casts doubt on the J call. The CDR3 is 12 amino acids. CDR1 and CDR2 from the germline V gene are LGHNA and YNFKEQ. CDR3 sequence: CASSQDSYEQYF. CDR3 in DNA: TGTGCCAGCAGCCAAGATTCCTACGAGCAGTACTTC.

The V and J genes are TRBV7-6 and TRBJ1-4; 8 nucleotides line up with TRBD1. V shed 5 bases, J shed 0 bases, and the junction held 8 bases outside the gene matches. The V gene's germline CDR1 is SGHVS and CDR2 FNYEAQ. This CDR3 contains 17 residues. The CDR3 DNA sequence: TGTGCCAGCAGCCAGGGGGCGTGGGGGGCAACTAATGAAAAACTGTTTTTT. Amino acid sequence: CASSQGAWGATNEKLFF. Full variable domain (missing parts from reference TRBV7-6 and TRBJ1-4): GAGVSQSPRYKVTKRGQDVALRCDPISGHVSLYWYRQALGQGPEFLTYFNYEAQQDKSGLPNDRFSAERPEGSISTLTIQRTEQRDSAMYRCASSQGAWGATNEKLFFGSGTQLSVL.

This chain joins TRBV9 and TRBJ2-7; a possible D gene is TRBD1 (5 bases). CDR3 length: 13 residues. V lost 0 bases, J lost 4 bases, and 8 bases lay in between. Germline values: CDR1 SGDLS, CDR2 YYNGEE. The CDR3 sequence: CASSVEGAYEQYF. CDR3 sequence (DNA): TGTGCCAGCAGCGTAGAAGGGGCGTACGAGCAGTACTTC.

The chain employs TRBV6-1 and TRBJ1-2, with TRBD1 matching 7 bases. The V gene's germline CDR1 is MNHNS and CDR2 SASEGT. The CDR3 runs 14 residues. After removal of 3 bases from V and 4 bases from J, the junction contained 5 bases not matched to a gene. The CDR3 region is CASSEWTGPYGYTF. The CDR3 DNA follows: TGTGCCAGCAGTGAGTGGACAGGTCCCTATGGCTACACCTTC.

This chain joins TRBV2 and TRBJ2-7, with D maybe TRBD2 (6 bases). Germline CDR1 is SNHLY and CDR2 is FYNNEI. The CDR3 length is 14 residues. Trimming cost V 1 base and J 3 bases, with 10 bases left between them. CDR3 sequence reads: CASSEEEGYYEQYF. For the CDR3, the DNA is TGTGCCAGCAGTGAAGAGGAGGGTTACTACGAGCAGTACTTC.

This chain connects TRBV30 to TRBJ1-1, with D unresolved. V dropped 3 bases and J dropped 8 bases, with 10 bases sitting between them. Germline values: CDR1 GTSNPN, CDR2 SVGIG (reference sequence). The CDR3 has 11 amino acids. The CDR3: CAWSIQTEAFF. The CDR3 region has the DNA TGTGCCTGGAGCATACAAACAGAAGCTTTCTTT.